The 15 T cell receptor beta chains in this list originate from one sample, sequenced in a study of T cell repertoires in cytomegalovirus infection. TCRdb ran MiXCR on the reads and lists one entry per CDR3 protein. The table includes some 800,000 distinct CDR3 sequences, 32% detected once. Antigens of these TCRs are unknown. The specimen was cultured CD8+ T cells from PBMCs, collected from culture after CMV antigen stimulation. Receptors originate from a human donor in good health (CMV status not recorded). Some clones in this sample may be carry-over from other donors' samples.

This clonotype occurred a few times. This chain links TRBV15 with TRBJ2-1; D is possibly TRBD2 (7 bases). Germline assignment: CDR1 LNHNV and CDR2 YYDKDF (reference sequence). The CDR3 covers 15 residues. Trimming left V 3 bases short and J 5 bases short, with 14 bases between. The CDR3 spells CATSSQGGANNEQFF. In nucleotides, the CDR3 is TGTGCCACCAGCAGCCAAGGGGGGGCAAACAATGAGCAGTTCTTC.

The CDR3 spells CSARGGTGGPHVNEQFF. The CDR3, as DNA: TGCAGTGCTAGAGGTGGGACAGGGGGCCCACACGTCAATGAGCAGTTCTTC. The chain recombines TRBV20-1 with TRBJ2-1; 12 bases are a match to TRBD1. The J segment lost 6 bases and the V segment lost 1 base, leaving 10 bases of the junction unmatched. The V gene's germline CDR1 is DFQATT and CDR2 SNEGSKA (reference sequence). The CDR3 runs to 17 residues.

This clonotype has only one observation. The chain joins TRBV5-6 to TRBJ2-3, with D maybe TRBD2 (7 bases). Per the germline V gene, CDR1 is SGHDT and CDR2 is YYEEEE. The V end lost 4 bases, the J end lost 4 bases, and 19 bases lay between the germline ends. The CDR3 spans 16 residues. CDR3 amino acids: CASSPLRGGGSDTQYF. Here the CDR3 DNA reads TGTGCCAGCAGCCCCCTGAGGGGGGGGGGGTCAGATACGCAGTATTTT.

As to this clonotype: A much larger clone lies one base from this, so it may be a read error. The chain carries TRBV7-8 and TRBJ2-7; TRBD2 might be the D (6 bases). V lost 5 bases and J 3 bases, leaving 17 bases between the germline ends. Germline-derived CDR1 and CDR2 are SGHVS and FQNEAQ. The CDR3 runs 15 residues. DNA of the CDR3: TGTGCCAGCAGCCAAAGACTAGTGGGGTACTACGAGCAGTACGTC. It specifies CASSQRLVGYYEQYV.

This clonotype was picked up many times. J is TRBJ1-1 and V is TRBV7-8, with 8 positions matching TRBD1. The junction had 4 bases not matched to a gene; V was cut back by 2 bases and J by 5 bases. This CDR3 is 14 amino acids long. CDR1 SGHVS and CDR2 FQNEAQ come from the germline V gene. The CDR3 sequence is CASSLPRTGTEAFF. The CDR3 DNA sequence: TGTGCCAGCAGCTTACCACGGACAGGGACTGAAGCTTTCTTT.

The rearrangement links TRBV12-3 or TRBV12-4 to TRBJ1-5, with 7 bases lining up with TRBD1. The CDR3 is made up of 16 amino acids. V shed 5 bases, J shed 3 bases, and the junction held 10 bases outside the gene matches. CDR3 residues: CASSPPGQPNNQPQHF. The CDR3 DNA is TGTGCCAGCAGTCCCCCGGGACAGCCTAACAATCAGCCCCAGCATTTT.

This clonotype showed up many times. V usage is TRBV7-6 and J usage is TRBJ2-1; TRBD2 is a possible D gene (5 bases). Looked up from germline, CDR1 is SGHVS and CDR2 is FNYEAQ. CDR3 size: 16 residues. The V end was cut by 1 base, the J end by 5 bases, with 15 bases between. CDR3 sequence: CASSLVVRTLDNEQFF. Written as DNA, the CDR3 is TGTGCCAGCAGCTTAGTCGTCCGGACTCTTGACAATGAGCAGTTCTTC.

This clonotype has a count of ten or more. The V and J genes are TRBV6-1 and TRBJ2-3, with 10 bases fitting TRBD2. Germline V lookup: CDR1 MNHNS, CDR2 SASEGT. This CDR3 is built from 15 residues. Trimming took 10 bases from V and 4 from J; bases not matched to a gene: 11. The CDR3: CATATGTSVPDTQYF. The DNA of the CDR3 is TGTGCCACCGCAACCGGGACTAGCGTACCAGATACGCAGTATTTT.

In its sample, this clonotype was seen many times. The chain's CDR3 is CASSDTHDLDSYNSPLHF. The DNA of the CDR3 is TGTGCCAGCAGTGATACACACGATCTAGACTCCTATAATTCACCCCTCCACTTT. This chain links TRBV25-1 with TRBJ1-6; D not certain. The CDR3 extends over 18 amino acids. CDR1 is MGHDK and CDR2 is SYGVNS in the germline V gene. Between the trimmed V and J ends, which lost 3 bases and 0 bases, there was a span of 15 bases.

V gene TRBV29-1 combines with J gene TRBJ2-5; TRBD2 might be the D (5 bases). V was trimmed by 3 bases and J by 3 bases, leaving 8 bases between them. The CDR3 runs 12 residues. Germline loops: CDR1 SQVTM, CDR2 ANQGSEA. The CDR3 sequence is CSVEGEEETQYF. For the CDR3, the DNA is TGCAGCGTTGAGGGAGAGGAAGAGACCCAGTACTTC.

This clonotype was seen at least ten times. The rearrangement joins TRBV7-2 to TRBJ2-5, with 12 nucleotides matching TRBD2. V lost 5 bases, J lost 5 bases, and 9 bases stayed unmatched. CDR1 and CDR2 (germline): SGHTA, FQGNSA. This CDR3 has 16 residues. For the CDR3, the DNA is TGTGCCAGCAGCCGCCCGCGGACTAGCGGGGCTGAGACCCAGTACTTC. It translates to CASSRPRTSGAETQYF.

This rearrangement joins TRBV12-3 or TRBV12-4 to TRBJ2-1, with 12 nucleotides matching TRBD2. V lost 4 bases, J lost 6 bases, and 10 bases stayed unmatched. The CDR3 has 17 residues. The CDR3 nucleotides are TGTGCCAGCAGTTATGCGACTAGCGGGGGCTACAGCAATGAGCAGTTCTTC. This codes for CASSYATSGGYSNEQFF.

This clonotype was found a few times. This chain joins TRBV7-9 and TRBJ2-5; TRBD1 agrees at 8 bases. After removal of 5 bases from V and 6 bases from J, the junction contained 11 bases not matched to a gene. This CDR3 comprises 15 residues. In germline, CDR1 is SEHNR, CDR2 FQNEAQ (reference sequence). The CDR3 region has the DNA TGTGCCAGCAGCCTTGGACAGGGCGCGGGAAAGACCCAGTACTTC. It codes for CASSLGQGAGKTQYF.

V is TRBV11-2 and J is TRBJ2-5; 8 nucleotides match TRBD2. The J segment lost 0 bases and the V segment lost 6 bases, leaving 15 bases of the junction unmatched. This CDR3 region has 18 residues. Looked up from germline, CDR1 is SGHAT and CDR2 is FQNNGV. As DNA, the CDR3 is TGTGCCAGCAGTCCGAATCGCCCCCAGCGGGGGCACCAAGAGACCCAGTACTTC. Its protein product is CASSPNRPQRGHQETQYF.

In this sample, this clonotype turned up once. This chain's CDR3 is CSVEVESPYEQYF. CDR3 nucleotides: TGCAGCGTTGAAGTGGAGTCCCCCTACGAGCAGTACTTC. The chain has TRBV29-1 and TRBJ2-7, with unresolved D. The V gene's germline CDR1 is SQVTM and CDR2 ANQGSEA. There are 13 residues in the CDR3. V was clipped by 1 base and J by 2 bases, with 9 bases between them.